This note documents a single TCR beta chain sequence. Data came from immunoSEQ multiplex PCR; TCRdb stores just in-frame clones and leaves some out. The data hold about 410,000 clones, with just under 90% observed a single time. This record comes from a study of blood T cell repertoires in COVID-19. Turning to the study itself: Samples came from the United States, Italy and Spain, spanning acute and convalescent COVID-19.

The CDR3 contains 15 residues. V gave up 6 bases and J gave up 3 bases; unmatched junction bases: 8. In germline, CDR1 is ENHRY, CDR2 SYGVKD. Specimen: PBMCs or T cells enriched from blood (not recorded which). This clonotype was sampled from a woman in her thirties who had recovered from COVID-19. The rearrangement uses TRBV10-3 and TRBJ2-1, with 7 bases aligning to TRBD2. The CDR3 nucleotides are TGTGCCATCAGATTAGCGGGTACGGACTACAATGAGCAGTTCTTC. It specifies CAIRLAGTDYNEQFF.